This T cell receptor (beta chain) was sequenced during a study of patients and donors after allogeneic stem cell transplantation. After removal of 3 bases from V and 0 bases from J, the junction contained 3 bases not matched to a gene. CDR1 and CDR2 (germline): SGDLS, YYNGEE. This CDR3 is built from 16 residues. TCRdb re-called the RT-PCR reads through MiXCR, storing one row per CDR3 protein. In the table there are 800,000 to 1,000,000 distinct CDR3 sequences, approximately 18% of which are singletons. Sequenced material: blood, either unsorted or a sorted T cell fraction (not recorded which). This TCR was sampled from a human donor who was either an allogeneic HSCT recipient or a stem cell or donor lymphocyte infusion donor (not recorded which). It is not recorded whose cells these are; they may come from a transplant donor. V and J are TRBV9 and TRBJ2-3, with 11 bases identical to TRBD2. CDR3 nucleotides: TGTGCCAGCAGCGGGGGACTAGCGGAGAGCACAGATACGCAGTATTTT. Translating gives CASSGGLAESTDTQYF.